Below, one T cell receptor beta chain is given with its context. TCRdb's table, derived via immunoSEQ multiplex PCR, lists solely in-frame clones and lacks some. The data contain over 120,000 clones, 75% to 85% of them singletons. The data derive from a study of cytotoxic CD8 clonotypes in ibrutinib-treated CLL. V lost 0 bases and J 8 bases, leaving 17 bases between the germline ends. The CDR3 has 16 residues. Germline CDR1 and CDR2: SGHRS and YFSETQ. Source: PBMCs, taken after 36 months of ibrutinib treatment. This clonotype originated in a human donor with chronic lymphocytic leukemia. This chain connects TRBV5-1 to TRBJ1-4; D is undetermined. The chain's CDR3 is CASSLDGSFGGEKLFF. The CDR3 DNA is TGCGCCAGCAGCTTGGATGGTTCCTTCGGAGGGGAAAAACTGTTTTTT.